Below, 26 T cell receptor beta chains from the same sample are listed, as sequenced in a study of blood T cells in healthy people across ages. Alongside a J-beta primer mix, a sample-barcoded 5' primer served in a second PCR lasting about 7 to 11 cycles. Each CDR3 protein is one row after TCRdb ran MiXCR on the 5' RACE reads. The table lists about 1.6 million distinct CDR3 sequences, roughly a third of them singletons. The sequenced material came from blood. Source of these receptors: a woman in her twenties or thirties in good health.

V is TRBV4-2 and J is TRBJ2-1; TRBD2 might be the D (5 bases). CDR1 is LGHNA, CDR2 YNFKEQ, per germline. Between the trimmed V and J ends, which lost 0 bases and 3 bases, there was a span of 9 bases. The CDR3 is 15 amino acids. The CDR3 reads CASSQDIANYNEQFF. The CDR3 nucleotides read TGTGCCAGCAGCCAAGATATAGCGAACTACAATGAGCAGTTCTTC.

V and J are TRBV11-2 and TRBJ2-1; TRBD2 matches at 8 bases. CDR1 and CDR2 (germline): SGHAT, FQNNGV. J lost 7 bases, V lost 2 bases, and 7 bases had no gene match. The CDR3 loop spans 15 amino acids. As DNA, the CDR3 is TGTGCCAGCAGCTTACGGAGCGGGGGTCCTAATGAGCAGTTCTTC. This encodes CASSLRSGGPNEQFF.

The chain links TRBV7-9 to TRBJ2-3; 11 nucleotides line up with TRBD2. Per germline, CDR1 SEHNR and CDR2 FQNEAQ (reference sequence). The CDR3 sequence is 18 residues long. J lost 0 bases, V lost 1 base, and 6 bases had no gene match. The CDR3 DNA follows: TGTGCCAGCAGCTTAGTTGGTAGCGGGAGGGCTAGCACAGATACGCAGTATTTT. As protein: CASSLVGSGRASTDTQYF.

The chain is built from TRBV5-1 and TRBJ2-7; no firm D call. The CDR3 consists of 14 residues. Looked up from germline, CDR1 is SGHRS and CDR2 is YFSETQ. Trimming took 0 bases from V and 4 from J, leaving 11 bases between them. This CDR3 reads CASSLVARPYEQYF. CDR3 sequence (DNA): TGCGCCAGCAGCTTGGTCGCACGGCCTTACGAGCAGTACTTC.

This clonotype was counted between two and nine times. The rearrangement links TRBV7-6 to TRBJ2-5; D call uncertain. The assigned J gene may be wrong: the sequence end matches TRBJ2-7 better. Germline V CDR1 and CDR2: SGHVS, FNYEAQ. This CDR3 is built from 15 residues. The CDR3 here is CASSSPATSKGEQYF. Here the CDR3 DNA reads TGTGCCAGCAGCTCCCCAGCCACAAGTAAGGGCGAGCAGTACTTC.

The chain has TRBV5-5 and TRBJ2-1; 10 bases are a match to TRBD2. J was trimmed by 0 bases and V by 3 bases; bases with no gene match: 15. This CDR3 contains 20 residues. Germline values: CDR1 SGHKS, CDR2 YYEKEE (reference sequence). CDR3 amino acids: CASSSWGGGLADYSYNEQFF. The CDR3 region has the DNA TGTGCCAGCAGCTCTTGGGGGGGAGGACTAGCGGACTACTCCTACAATGAGCAGTTCTTC.

This clonotype has a handful of counts. The V gene is TRBV20-1, the J gene TRBJ2-7, with unresolved D. V was trimmed by 6 bases and J by 3 bases, leaving 6 bases between them. Germline V gene sequence: CDR1 DFQATT, CDR2 SNEGSKA (reference sequence). This CDR3 is built from 10 residues. The CDR3 DNA reads TGCAGTGCAGAGGACTACGAGCAGTACTTC. It specifies CSAEDYEQYF.

The chain uses TRBV30 and TRBJ1-1, with 7 nucleotides matching TRBD1. In germline, CDR1 is GTSNPN, CDR2 SVGIG (reference sequence). This CDR3 is 14 amino acids long. V shed 0 bases, J shed 5 bases, and the junction held 6 bases outside the gene matches. The DNA for the CDR3 is TGTGCCTGGAGTGTGCCAGGGGGGATTACTGAAGCTTTCTTT. Translated, it gives CAWSVPGGITEAFF.

The chain joins TRBV14 to TRBJ2-7, with D hard to call. Per the germline V gene, CDR1 is SGHDN and CDR2 is FVKESK. This CDR3 contains 13 residues. With 0 bases removed from V and 9 bases from J, the gap between germline ends came to 12 bases. The CDR3 spells CASSQDPGGGQYF. CDR3 DNA sequence: TGTGCCAGCAGCCAAGATCCCGGCGGCGGGCAGTACTTC.

J is TRBJ2-6 and V is TRBV12-3 or TRBV12-4, with D perhaps matching TRBD2 (6 bases). V was cut by 6 bases and J by 2 bases, with 11 bases left in between. This CDR3 has 15 residues. CDR3 sequence reads: CASSTGLPGANVLTF. The CDR3 coding sequence is TGTGCCAGCAGCACCGGACTACCTGGGGCCAACGTCCTGACTTTC.

This chain joins TRBV28 and TRBJ2-5; D is unclear. The CDR3 spans 17 residues. V lost 5 bases and J lost 2, with 21 bases in between. CDR1 and CDR2 from the germline V gene are MDHEN and SYDVKM. CDR3 in amino acids: CASSPPPPKRRQETQYF. In DNA form, the CDR3 reads TGTGCCAGCAGTCCTCCGCCCCCCAAACGGAGACAAGAGACCCAGTACTTC.

The chain couples TRBV27 to TRBJ2-3; 13 nucleotides align to TRBD2. The CDR3 has 17 amino acids. Per the germline V gene, CDR1 is MNHEY and CDR2 is SMNVEV (reference sequence). With V trimmed by 3 bases and J by 6 bases, 9 bases remained unmatched. The CDR3 loop reads CASSLITSGGAWDTQYF. In DNA form, the CDR3 reads TGTGCCAGCAGTTTGATCACTAGCGGGGGGGCGTGGGATACGCAGTATTTT.

CDR3: CASSYPGTGGLTEAFF. CDR3 sequence (DNA): TGTGCCAGCAGTTACCCCGGGACAGGGGGCCTCACTGAAGCTTTCTTT. The chain recombines TRBV6-6 with TRBJ1-1; TRBD1 matches 12 bases. Per germline, CDR1 MNHNY and CDR2 SVGAGI (reference sequence). The CDR3 has 16 residues. The V segment lost 2 bases and the J segment 4 bases; nucleotides outside the gene matches: 5.

V and J are TRBV20-1 and TRBJ1-2, with 8 nucleotides matching TRBD1. The junction had 17 bases not matched to a gene; V was cut back by 6 bases and J by 8 bases. The CDR3 totals 15 residues. CDR1 is DFQATT and CDR2 is SNEGSKA in the germline V gene (reference sequence). The CDR3 sequence is CSATEGTGSMEGYTF. The CDR3 coding sequence is TGCAGTGCGACCGAGGGGACAGGTTCGATGGAGGGCTACACCTTC.

Comment on this clonotype: A read error may produce the germline difference seen at one junction end. The chain carries TRBV5-1 and TRBJ1-1; D is undetermined. The germline V gene has CDR1 SGHRS and CDR2 YFSETQ. This CDR3 spans 14 amino acids. The CDR3 DNA follows: TGCGCCGGCAGCCTTGTCTCGGGGAACACTGAAGCTTTCTTT. Residues: CAGSLVSGNTEAFF.

Only a few counts were recorded for this clonotype. The DNA is omitted, as the CDR3 cannot be located on it reliably, and the CDR3 follows TCRdb's listing. V gene TRBV29-1 combines with J gene TRBJ2-6; no DNA check was done on the table's D call, TRBD1. The CDR3 length equals 15 residues, ends included. The germline gives CDR1 SQVTM, CDR2 ANQGSEA. The CDR3 protein is CSARDWGAGANVRTF.

This chain links TRBV3-1 with TRBJ1-2; unclear D gene. The V gene's germline CDR1 is LGHDT and CDR2 YNNKEL (reference sequence). V was trimmed by 6 bases and J by 8 bases, leaving 19 bases between them. This CDR3 has 14 residues. CDR3 amino acids: CASSPVGPSQGYTF. The CDR3 DNA follows: TGTGCCAGCAGTCCCGTAGGACCGTCACAAGGCTACACCTTC.

The chain carries TRBV13 and TRBJ2-1, with 15 positions matching TRBD2. Trimming cost V 3 bases and J 8 bases; bases outside gene matches: 8. This CDR3 spans 17 amino acids. CDR1 is PRHDT, CDR2 FYEKMQ, per germline (reference sequence). Written as DNA, the CDR3 is TGTGCCAGCAGCTTCGGACTAGCGGGGGGGCCGCCGGATGAGCAGTTCTTC. Amino acids: CASSFGLAGGPPDEQFF.

The V call is TRBV7-9, the J call TRBJ2-3, with D tentatively TRBD2 (5 bases). The CDR3 length is 15 residues. Per germline, CDR1 SEHNR and CDR2 FQNEAQ (reference sequence). The V gene lost 5 bases and the J gene lost 8 bases, with 20 bases spanning the gap. CDR3 bases: TGTGCCAGCAGCATCCTAGCCCTCGCCCACGGTACGCAGTATTTT. It encodes CASSILALAHGTQYF.

This clonotype was recorded a few times. The chain combines TRBV5-1 with TRBJ1-1; the D is unclear. The germline gives CDR1 SGHRS, CDR2 YFSETQ. This CDR3 has 14 amino acids. V gave up 5 bases and J gave up 6 bases, with 17 bases separating them. The CDR3 DNA sequence: TGCGCCAGCAGAAAGAGACCGGAGCTCCCTGAAGCTTTCTTT. Protein: CASRKRPELPEAFF.

This clonotype was observed once. The genes are TRBV13 and TRBJ2-5; either TRBD1 or TRBD2 may fit D (5 bases each). This CDR3 is built from 14 residues. V lost 4 bases and J 4 bases, leaving 13 bases between the germline ends. Germline CDR1 PRHDT, CDR2 FYEKMQ (reference sequence). In DNA form, the CDR3 reads TGTGCCAGCAGCTCCTGGGACGTCCGAGAGACCCAGTACTTC. This codes for CASSSWDVRETQYF. The whole variable domain, filled in from reference TRBV13 and TRBJ2-5, reads AAGVIQSPRHLIKEKRETATLKCYPIPRHDTVYWYQQGPGQDPQFLISFYEKMQSDKGSIPDRFSAQQFSDYHSELNMSSLELGDSALYFCASSSWDVRETQYFGPGTRLLVL.

This clonotype was seen a handful of times. The J gene is TRBJ2-1, the V gene TRBV20-1; D might be TRBD1 or TRBD2, each matching 7 bases. V dropped 2 bases and J dropped 8 bases, with 16 bases sitting between them. The germline CDR1 and CDR2 sequences are DFQATT and SNEGSKA (reference sequence). The CDR3 has 14 amino acids. The CDR3 nucleotides are TGCAGTGCTAGACAGGGGGGGGGCCGCTATGAGCAGTTCTTC. Amino acids: CSARQGGGRYEQFF.

The table lists this clonotype with a few counts. The chain links TRBV4-1 to TRBJ2-5, with 9 positions matching TRBD2. From germline, CDR1 is MGHRA and CDR2 YSYEKL. Trimming cost V 1 base and J 2 bases; bases outside gene matches: 11. The CDR3 has 18 amino acids. In nucleotides, the CDR3 is TGCGCCAGCAGCCAAGTGGCTAGCGGGACGGGGGCACAAGAGACCCAGTACTTC. It yields the protein CASSQVASGTGAQETQYF.

This clonotype showed up just a few times. The rearrangement uses TRBV14 and TRBJ2-3; D unclear. V was pared by 2 bases and J by 4 bases, with 7 bases between. CDR3 length: 13 residues. The germline CDR1 and CDR2 sequences are SGHDN and FVKESK. The CDR3 protein is CASSQTAADTQYF. CDR3 in DNA: TGTGCCAGCAGCCAAACCGCCGCAGATACGCAGTATTTT.

In its sample, this clonotype was seen a few times. The V call is TRBV6-2 or TRBV6-3, the J call TRBJ2-1; the D gene is possibly TRBD2 (6 bases). The germline V gene encodes CDR1 MNHEY and CDR2 SVGEGT. The CDR3 has 11 amino acids. The CDR3 nucleotides are TGTGCTTGTGGAGTGGGGGGTGAGCAGTTCTTC. This codes for CACGVGGEQFF.

Written as DNA, the CDR3 is TGCGCCAGCAGCCAAGGGTACCGGGACAGGTCCTACGAGCAGTACTTC. This sequence encodes CASSQGYRDRSYEQYF. The chain joins TRBV4-3 to TRBJ2-7; 8 nucleotides match TRBD1. The ends lost 1 base at V and 1 base at J; junction bases unmatched: 6. The CDR3 loop spans 16 amino acids. CDR1 and CDR2 from the germline V gene are LGHNA and YSLEER.